This T cell receptor (beta chain) was identified during a study of cytomegalovirus exposure and HLA in healthy donors. V lost 3 bases to trimming and J lost 1 base, with 9 bases between them. The CDR3 spans 14 residues. Germline CDR1 is SNHLY and CDR2 is FYNNEI. It was with 60 Vbeta and 13 Jbeta primers that the PCR ran. Here immunoSEQ multiplex PCR was the method, and the copy in TCRdb shows in-frame clones only, minus some. Among some 120,000 clones, about four fifths were seen once, and the ten largest hold around 1.8%. Study-level results: Productive status was seen about 87% or about 30% of the time for most TCR beta V segments in an earlier analysis.

Concerning this clone itself: The target antigen is unknown.

Sequencing was carried out using PBMCs. The TCR sequence derives from a man between 18 and 35 years old in good health and CMV-seronegative. The chain employs TRBV2 and TRBJ1-2, with D hard to call. This chain's CDR3 is CASSERAINYGYTF. The CDR3 nucleotides read TGTGCCAGCAGTGAGCGGGCGATTAACTATGGCTACACCTTC.